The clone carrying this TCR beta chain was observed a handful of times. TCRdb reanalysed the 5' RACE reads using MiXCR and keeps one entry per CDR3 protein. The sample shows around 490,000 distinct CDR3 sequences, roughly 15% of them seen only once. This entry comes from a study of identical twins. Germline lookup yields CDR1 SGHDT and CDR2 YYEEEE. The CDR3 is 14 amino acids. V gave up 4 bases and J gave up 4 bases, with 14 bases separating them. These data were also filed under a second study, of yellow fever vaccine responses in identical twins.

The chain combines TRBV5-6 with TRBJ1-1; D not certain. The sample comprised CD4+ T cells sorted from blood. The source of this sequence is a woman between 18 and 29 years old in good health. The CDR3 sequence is CASSPLDKRTEAFF. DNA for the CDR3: TGTGCCAGCAGCCCATTGGATAAGCGCACTGAAGCTTTCTTT.